The present TCR beta chain was sequenced within a study of cytomegalovirus exposure and HLA in healthy donors. For the study at large: Early release data held roughly 90 million unique TCRs from HLA-typed donors. Overall study findings and caveats: Reportedly, cytomegalovirus status was diagnosed with high sensitivity and specificity. In a later analysis, several top co-occurrence clusters appeared linked to parvovirus B19, influenza, CMV and Epstein-Barr virus.

As to this clone: Its antigen remains unknown.

The primer mix had 60 Vbeta and 13 Jbeta primers. The assay was immunoSEQ multiplex PCR, and TCRdb's table has in-frame clones only and misses some. The table lists about 170,000 clones, roughly 80% of them singletons, with 3.1% in the top ten. The CDR3 covers 12 residues. Trimming left V 4 bases short and J 11 bases short, with 15 bases between. Per germline, CDR1 SEHNR and CDR2 FQNEAQ (reference sequence). The clonotype comes from a female donor in good health and CMV-seronegative. This sequence joins TRBV7-9 and TRBJ2-7, with D possibly TRBD2 on 5 matching bases. The sample taken for sequencing was PBMCs. The CDR3 DNA reads as TGTGCCAGCAGCTCTCCTACCTACGGGGAGTACTTC. Its protein product is CASSSPTYGEYF.